Detailed here is one T cell receptor (beta chain). Antigen specificity is unknown. Constant-segment primers and 5'RACE yielded cDNA libraries for TCR alpha and TCR beta, each carrying sample barcodes and UMIs. TCRdb independently ran MiXCR on the 5' RACE reads; one entry per CDR3 protein. Counted here are 350,000 to 450,000 distinct CDR3 sequences, approximately 24% occurring once; the ten biggest clones make up around 8.7%. This entry belongs to a study of T-cell memory formation after mild COVID-19. Overall study findings and caveats: There was a balanced CD4/CD8 profile in clones contracting day 15 to 85, and later expanders leaned CD4+.

CDR3 length: 15 amino acids. Trimming stripped 3 bases from V and 5 bases from J, with 17 bases between. Looked up from germline, CDR1 is SGDLS and CDR2 is YYNGEE. The source of this sequence is an adult woman who had mild COVID-19 (a few samples of this study predate the infection). Cell type and time point are not known. Sequenced: PBMCs or a T cell subset sorted from them (not recorded which). The gene calls are TRBV9 and TRBJ1-1; D remains ambiguous. CDR3 coding DNA: TGTGCCAGCAGCGAGGCCCCCCGCTGGGGAACTGAAGCTTTCTTT. Translating gives CASSEAPRWGTEAFF.